This T cell receptor (beta chain) was recovered during a study of blood T cell repertoires in COVID-19. Across the study: Material from acute and convalescent COVID-19 was sourced from the United States, Italy and Spain. T cells, B-cell-depleted T cells, or PBMCs provided the cDNA or gDNA that served as material.

The germline V gene has CDR1 MNHEY and CDR2 SVGAGI. This CDR3 spans 13 amino acids. Trimming left V 6 bases short and J 1 base short, with 7 bases between. Per the original methods: Estimation of nucleated cell counts was performed using reference gene primer amplification. Produced via immunoSEQ multiplex PCR; TCRdb's table is partial and in-frame only. V and J calls and clone size follow that table, whereas D and trimming were derived from the DNA. The table has about 240,000 clones, more than 70% seen once. Material for sequencing was peripheral blood. The V call is TRBV6-5, the J call TRBJ1-5; D call uncertain. The source of this sequence is a man at least 80 years old with acute or convalescent COVID-19. CDR3 residues: CASSYISNQPQHF. The CDR3, as DNA: TGTGCCAGCAGCTACATAAGCAATCAGCCCCAGCATTTT.